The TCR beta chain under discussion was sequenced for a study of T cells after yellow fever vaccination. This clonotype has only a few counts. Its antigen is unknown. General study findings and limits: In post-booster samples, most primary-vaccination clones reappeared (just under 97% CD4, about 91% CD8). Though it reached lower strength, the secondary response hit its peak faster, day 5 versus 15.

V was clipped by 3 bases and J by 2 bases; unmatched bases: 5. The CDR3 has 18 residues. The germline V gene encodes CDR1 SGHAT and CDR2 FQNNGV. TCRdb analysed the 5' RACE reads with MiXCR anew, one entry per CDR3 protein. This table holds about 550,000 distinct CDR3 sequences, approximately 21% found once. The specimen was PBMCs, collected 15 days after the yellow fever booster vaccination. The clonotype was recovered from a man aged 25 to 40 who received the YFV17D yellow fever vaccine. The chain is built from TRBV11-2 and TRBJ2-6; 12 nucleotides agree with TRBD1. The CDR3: CASSFPGQGAAGANVLTF. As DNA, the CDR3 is TGTGCCAGCAGCTTTCCGGGACAGGGGGCGGCTGGGGCCAACGTCCTGACTTTC.